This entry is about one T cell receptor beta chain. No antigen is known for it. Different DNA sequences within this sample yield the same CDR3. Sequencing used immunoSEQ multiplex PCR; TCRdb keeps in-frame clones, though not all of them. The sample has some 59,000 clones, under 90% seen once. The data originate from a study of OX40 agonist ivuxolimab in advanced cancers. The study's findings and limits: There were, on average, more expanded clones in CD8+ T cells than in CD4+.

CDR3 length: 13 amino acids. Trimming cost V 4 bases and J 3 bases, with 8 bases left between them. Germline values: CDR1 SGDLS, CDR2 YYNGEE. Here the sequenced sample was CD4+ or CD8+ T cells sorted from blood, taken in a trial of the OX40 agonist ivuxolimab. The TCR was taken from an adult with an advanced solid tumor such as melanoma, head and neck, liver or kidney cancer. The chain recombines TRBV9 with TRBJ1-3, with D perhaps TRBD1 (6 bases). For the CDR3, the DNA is TGTGCCAGCAGCAGGGGGGATGGAAACACCATATATTTT. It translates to CASSRGDGNTIYF.